This T cell receptor beta chain was obtained from a study of blood T cell repertoires in COVID-19. The wider study: Some COVID-19 samples were acute and others convalescent; all came from the United States, Italy and Spain. T cells, B-cell-depleted T cells, or PBMCs provided the cDNA or gDNA that served as material.

Per the study methods: Amplifying reference gene primers gave estimates of nucleated cell counts. Repertoires were generated with immunoSEQ multiplex PCR, while TCRdb's copy carries only in-frame clones and drops some. Clone size and V and J calls were adopted from that table, with D and trimming inferred from the DNA. This repertoire shows about 260,000 clones, less than 90% found once; its top ten account for roughly 4%. The length of the CDR3 is 15 residues. Per germline, CDR1 MNHEY and CDR2 SMNVEV (reference sequence). Trimming took 0 bases from V and 2 from J, leaving 9 bases between them. The chain combines TRBV27 with TRBJ2-3, with TRBD2 as a possible D gene (6 bases). Sequenced input: peripheral blood. This TCR came from a man in his fifties or sixties who had recovered from COVID-19. CDR3 in DNA: TGTGCCAGCAGTTTATCGAGGGACTCCACAGATACGCAGTATTTT. It codes for CASSLSRDSTDTQYF.